Listed below are T cell receptor beta chains from one sample, sequenced in a study of blood T cells in healthy people across ages. TCRdb re-called the 5' RACE reads through MiXCR, storing one row per CDR3 protein. The data show about 1.8 million distinct CDR3 sequences, about 50% seen once. Sequenced input: blood. These receptors were taken from a woman between 40 and 50 years old in good health. Each CDR3 is given with its conserved first and last residue. The order of the fields is J gene, D gene, clone size, V gene, CDR3 DNA, CDR3 protein. D genes are given only for firm matches. A row's size may be missing; if present it is once, few, many or a size class.

>TRBJ2-1|-|once|TRBV28
TGTGCCAGCAGTTCGCGTGGGTGGGAGCAGTTCTTC
CASSSRGWEQFF
>TRBJ2-1|TRBD1|few|TRBV9
TGTGCCAGCAGCGTAGCGCCGGGACAGAACTACAATGAGCAGTTCTTC
CASSVAPGQNYNEQFF
>TRBJ2-3|TRBD2|-|TRBV14
TGTGCCAGCAGCGAACTAGCGGGGGGCCCTTTAGCCAATACGCAGTATTTT
CASSELAGGPLANTQYF
>TRBJ1-5|-|-|TRBV4-3
TGCGCCAGCAGCCAACACCTCGACAGGAATAGCAATCAGCCCCAGCATTTT
CASSQHLDRNSNQPQHF
>TRBJ2-3|TRBD2|-|TRBV20-1
TGCAGTGCTAGAGATACGGGGACTAGCCCAGATACGCAGTATTTT
CSARDTGTSPDTQYF
>TRBJ2-4|-|-|TRBV6-5
TGTGCCAGCAGGGGAACAGAAAACATTCAGTACTTC
CASRGTENIQYF
>TRBJ1-5|TRBD1|-|TRBV12-3/TRBV12-4
TGTGCCAGTCTCGGGACAGGCCAAAAGGGGCCCCAGCATTTT
CASLGTGQKGPQHF
>TRBJ2-3|-|-|TRBV29-1
TGCAGCGTCGTAACAGGGGATACGCAGTATTTT
CSVVTGDTQYF
>TRBJ2-3|-|few|TRBV6-2/TRBV6-3
TGTGCCAGCAGTTACCTCAGGGTCAGGGACCAAGTCTCCCCAGATACGCAGTATTTT
CASSYLRVRDQVSPDTQYF
>TRBJ2-1|-|-|TRBV5-1
TGCGCCAGCGGCTTTGGGGGTGTCAGTTCCTACAATGAGCAGTTCTTC
CASGFGGVSSYNEQFF
>TRBJ1-2|TRBD1|once|TRBV7-9
TGTGCCAGCAGCTTCGCTGGACAGGACCCTGGTGGCTACACCTTC
CASSFAGQDPGGYTF